This T cell receptor (beta chain) was profiled in a study of metastatic and nonmetastatic thyroid tumors. Across the whole study: Repertoires from blood and tumor or nodule tissue of malignant and benign thyroid patients were compared. Broader study findings: Malignant thyroid tumors reportedly had TCR beta diversity that was significantly higher than in benign nodules, in blood and tumor.

In the authors' workflow: A classifier for distant metastasis in papillary thyroid cancer was constructed using CDR3 differences observed across clinicopathological groups. Via MiXCR, TCRdb re-called the PCR reads. V and J calls and clone size were set by TCRdb, not the authors. The repertoire has roughly 39,000 clones, over 40% of them found once; the top ten carry approximately 25%. In regard to this clone: Its antigen is undetermined.

Prior to thyroid surgery, none of the patients had received any treatment. CDR3 length equals 18 residues. The V and J ends lost 2 bases and 4 bases respectively, with 23 bases between them. The germline V gene has CDR1 MNHNS and CDR2 SASEGT. The gene calls are TRBV6-1 and TRBJ1-2; possible D gene TRBD1, 6 bases. Sequenced: tumor tissue. This sequence originates from a male donor with papillary thyroid cancer or a benign thyroid nodule (not recorded which). Some clones in this sample may be carry-over from other donors' samples. The CDR3 loop reads CASSERSWSGRGGYGYTF. In DNA, the CDR3 is TGTGCCAGCAGTGAAAGGAGCTGGTCGGGCAGGGGCGGCTATGGCTACACCTTC.